These 16 T cell receptor beta chains were all obtained from the same sample, sequenced in a study of brain T cells in children with intractable seizures. The repertoire was sequenced with immunoSEQ multiplex PCR; TCRdb's copy has only in-frame clones and lacks some. The table lists about 40,000 clones, around nine tenths of them singletons, with roughly 6.3% in the top ten. Sequencing used peripheral blood, obtained at surgery. The receptors were gathered from a girl aged 2 to 9 with tuberous sclerosis and intractable seizures.

The V gene is TRBV6-4, the J gene TRBJ2-3; TRBD2 matches at 7 bases. Germline CDR1 MRHNA, CDR2 SNTAGT. J lost 2 bases, V lost 2 bases, and 1 base had no gene match. The CDR3 is 14 residues long. For the CDR3, the DNA is TGTGCCAGCAGTGACGGGGGGGACACAGATACGCAGTATTTT. This codes for CASSDGGDTDTQYF.

This sequence joins TRBV6-4 and TRBJ1-1; the D gene is possibly TRBD1 (5 bases). Germline values: CDR1 MRHNA, CDR2 SNTAGT. The CDR3 runs 13 residues. V was cut by 4 bases and J by 4 bases, with 10 bases left in between. CDR3 nucleotide sequence: TGTGCCAGCAGTGTAGGGACGAGCACTGAAGCTTTCTTT. This translates into CASSVGTSTEAFF.

CDR3 in DNA: TGTGCCAGCAGCCAAGATAGTCAGGGGTTGCGGGAGACCCAGTACTTC. This gives the protein CASSQDSQGLRETQYF. The chain carries TRBV14 and TRBJ2-5, with D possibly being TRBD1 (6 bases). CDR1 SGHDN and CDR2 FVKESK come from the germline V gene. The length of the CDR3 is 16 residues. V dropped 0 bases and J dropped 5 bases, with 16 bases sitting between them.

The DNA for the CDR3 is TGTGCCAGCAGGCTAAGGGACTCCCAAGAGACCCAGTACTTC. The encoded protein is CASRLRDSQETQYF. This chain uses TRBV27 with TRBJ2-5; a possible D gene is TRBD2 (6 bases). Germline CDR1 MNHEY, CDR2 SMNVEV (reference sequence). Trimming left V 6 bases short and J 1 base short, with 12 bases between. The CDR3 totals 14 residues.

V is TRBV9 and J is TRBJ1-1; a weak D match, TRBD1 (6 bases). Germline V CDR1 and CDR2: SGDLS, YYNGEE. The CDR3 runs 14 residues. Trimming cost V 0 bases and J 5 bases, with 11 bases left between them. The CDR3 here is CASSVVGGRTEAFF. In DNA, the CDR3 is TGTGCCAGCAGCGTAGTCGGGGGGCGAACTGAAGCTTTCTTT.

This clone was recorded once. V and J are TRBV25-1 and TRBJ1-4; a weak D match, TRBD1 (6 bases). This CDR3 is 15 amino acids long. Trimming left V 3 bases short and J 6 bases short, with 14 bases between. The germline V gene has CDR1 MGHDK and CDR2 SYGVNS. CDR3 protein: CASSDPRGGDEKLFF. DNA for the CDR3: TGTGCCAGCAGTGACCCTAGGGGGGGGGATGAAAAACTGTTTTTT. The entire variable domain, with the rest obtained from reference TRBV25-1 and TRBJ1-4, is as follows: EADIYQTPRYLVIGTGKKITLECSQTMGHDKMYWYQQDPGMELHLIHYSYGVNSTEKGDLSSESTVSRIRTEHFPLTLESARPSHTSQYLCASSDPRGGDEKLFFGSGTQLSVL.

This clone was seen just once. The J gene is TRBJ1-1, the V gene TRBV12-3 or TRBV12-4; D remains unclear. CDR3 length equals 11 residues. Trimming took 6 bases from V and 7 from J, leaving 9 bases between them. This CDR3 is CASSWGIEAFF. The CDR3 nucleotides are TGTGCCAGCAGCTGGGGAATTGAAGCTTTCTTT.

The V call is TRBV7-3, the J call TRBJ2-3, with 7 bases identical to TRBD2. V dropped 3 bases and J dropped 0; count of bases not matched to a gene: 3. Germline-derived CDR1 and CDR2 are SGHTA and FQGTGA. CDR3 length equals 15 residues. CDR3 coding DNA: TGTGCCAGCAGCTTGACTAGCACGAGCACAGATACGCAGTATTTT. This encodes CASSLTSTSTDTQYF.

V and J are TRBV7-8 and TRBJ1-1, with D perhaps matching TRBD1 (6 bases). Germline assignment: CDR1 SGHVS and CDR2 FQNEAQ. The CDR3 has 14 residues. V was cut by 4 bases and J by 0 bases, with 9 bases left in between. The CDR3 bases are TGTGCCAGCAGCTCCCAGGGGATGAACACTGAAGCTTTCTTT. Protein: CASSSQGMNTEAFF. Based on the CDR3 plus reference TRBV7-8 and TRBJ1-1, the full variable domain is GAGVSQSPRYKVAKRGQDVALRCDPISGHVSLFWYQQALGQGPEFLTYFQNEAQLDKSGLPSDRFFAERPEGSVSTLKIQRTQQEDSAVYLCASSSQGMNTEAFFGQGTRLTVV.

V and J are TRBV5-1 and TRBJ2-1; TRBD2 aligns across 8 bases. This CDR3 region has 15 residues. The germline V gene has CDR1 SGHRS and CDR2 YFSETQ. Trimming removed 0 bases from V and 3 bases from J; junction bases left unmatched: 2. The CDR3 sequence: CASSLAGTSYNEQFF. DNA for the CDR3: TGCGCCAGCAGCTTGGCTGGGACTAGCTACAATGAGCAGTTCTTC.

The chain carries TRBV2 and TRBJ1-2; no firm D call. CDR1 SNHLY and CDR2 FYNNEI come from the germline V gene. V dropped 1 base and J dropped 10 bases, with 7 bases sitting between them. The CDR3 has 11 residues. The CDR3 here is CASSEVGVYTF. Written as DNA, the CDR3 is TGTGCCAGCAGTGAAGTTGGGGTCTACACCTTC.

The chain joins TRBV27 to TRBJ2-3, with D maybe TRBD1 (5 bases). The CDR3 consists of 18 residues. Germline V gene lookup returns CDR1 MNHEY and CDR2 SMNVEV (reference sequence). The germline V and J ends were trimmed by 2 bases and 2 bases, with 20 bases remaining between them. The DNA for the CDR3 is TGTGCCAGCAGTTTAACAGGCCTATTGAGGCACGTCACAGATACGCAGTATTTT. Translation: CASSLTGLLRHVTDTQYF.

The chain uses TRBV10-2 and TRBJ2-1; the match to TRBD2 covers 11 bases. The germline gives CDR1 WSHSY, CDR2 SAAADI. V dropped 0 bases and J dropped 8; count of bases not matched to a gene: 6. This CDR3 spans 16 amino acids. CDR3 sequence reads: CASSESISGGADEQFF. Here the CDR3 DNA reads TGCGCCAGCAGTGAGTCGATTAGCGGGGGGGCCGATGAGCAGTTCTTC.

The V gene is TRBV27, the J gene TRBJ1-1, with 7 bases lining up with TRBD1. This CDR3 has 15 residues. Germline V gene data show CDR1 as MNHEY and CDR2 as SMNVEV (reference sequence). Trimming cost V 0 bases and J 2 bases; bases outside gene matches: 3. The CDR3 reads CASSLSRTGNTEAFF. The CDR3 DNA reads TGTGCCAGCAGTTTATCCCGGACAGGAAACACTGAAGCTTTCTTT.

This chain connects TRBV7-2 to TRBJ1-2; 7 positions match TRBD1. This CDR3 is built from 14 residues. The V gene end was trimmed by 5 bases and the J gene end by 5 bases; junction bases not matched to a gene: 8. Germline CDR1 SGHTA, CDR2 FQGNSA. CDR3 loop: CASSNRDREYGYTF. CDR3 nucleotide sequence: TGTGCCAGCAGCAATAGAGACAGGGAATATGGCTACACCTTC.

The rearrangement links TRBV5-4 to TRBJ1-2; tentatively, D is TRBD1 (6 bases). Germline CDR1 reads SGHNT; CDR2 reads YYREEE (reference sequence). The CDR3 is 12 amino acids. Trimming stripped 4 bases from V and 8 bases from J, with 12 bases between. In DNA form, the CDR3 reads TGTGCCAGCAGCACACAGGGTATCGGCTACACCTTC. The encoded protein is CASSTQGIGYTF.